This T cell receptor (beta chain) was recovered during a study of T-cell memory formation after mild COVID-19. Turning to the study itself: TCR clusters were mostly confined to one donor each.

Study results and limitations: Some clones that responded turned up in pre-infection memory, which suggests that cross-reactive memory joined in.

This clonotype came up a few times. The antigen is not known. UMIs and sample barcodes were carried by the TCR alpha and TCR beta cDNA libraries that 5'RACE produced using constant-segment primers. TCRdb called the 5' RACE reads again in MiXCR, with one record for every CDR3 protein. The top ten clones hold roughly an eighth of a sample with about 470,000 distinct CDR3 sequences, around 25% of them seen once. The sample taken for sequencing was PBMCs or a T cell subset sorted from them (not recorded which). This TCR derives from an adult woman who had mild COVID-19 (a few samples of this study predate the infection). Cell type and time point are not known.

DNA of the CDR3: TGTGCCAGCTCATCTGACAGGCCTCCCTACGAGCAGTACTTC. Translation gives CASSSDRPPYEQYF. This chain connects TRBV18 to TRBJ2-7, with D possibly matching TRBD1 (6 bases). The germline V and J ends were trimmed by 5 bases and 2 bases, with 13 bases remaining between them. In germline, CDR1 is KGHSH, CDR2 LQKENI. This CDR3 comprises 14 residues.